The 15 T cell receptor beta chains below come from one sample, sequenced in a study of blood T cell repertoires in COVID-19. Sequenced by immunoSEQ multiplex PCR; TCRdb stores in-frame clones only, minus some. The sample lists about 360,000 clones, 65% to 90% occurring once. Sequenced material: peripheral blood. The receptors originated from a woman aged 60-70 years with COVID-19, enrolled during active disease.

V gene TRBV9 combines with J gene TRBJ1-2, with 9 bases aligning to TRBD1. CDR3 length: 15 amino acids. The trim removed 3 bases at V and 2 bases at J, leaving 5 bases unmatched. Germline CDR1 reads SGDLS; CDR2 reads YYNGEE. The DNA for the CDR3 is TGTGCCAGCAGCGACAGACAGGGGGAGAACTATGGCTACACCTTC. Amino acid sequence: CASSDRQGENYGYTF.

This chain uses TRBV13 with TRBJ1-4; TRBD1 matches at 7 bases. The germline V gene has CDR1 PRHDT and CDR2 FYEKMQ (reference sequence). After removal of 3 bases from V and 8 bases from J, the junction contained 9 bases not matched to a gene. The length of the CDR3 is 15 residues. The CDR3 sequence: CASSFGQGVGEKLFF. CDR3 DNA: TGTGCCAGCAGCTTTGGGCAGGGGGTCGGGGAAAAACTGTTTTTT.

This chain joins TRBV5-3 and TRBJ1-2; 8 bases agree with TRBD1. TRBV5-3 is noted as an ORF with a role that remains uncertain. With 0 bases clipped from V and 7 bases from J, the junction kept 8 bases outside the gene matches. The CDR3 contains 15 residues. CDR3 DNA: TGTGCCAGAAGCTTGGATACCCGGACAGGGCTTGGCTACACCTTC. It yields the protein CARSLDTRTGLGYTF.

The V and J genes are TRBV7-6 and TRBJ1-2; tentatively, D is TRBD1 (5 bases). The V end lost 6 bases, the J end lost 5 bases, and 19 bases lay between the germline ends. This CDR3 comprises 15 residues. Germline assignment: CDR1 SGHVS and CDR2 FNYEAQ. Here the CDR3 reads CASSGAPGGVYGYTF. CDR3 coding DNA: TGTGCCAGCAGTGGGGCCCCAGGAGGGGTGTATGGCTACACCTTC.

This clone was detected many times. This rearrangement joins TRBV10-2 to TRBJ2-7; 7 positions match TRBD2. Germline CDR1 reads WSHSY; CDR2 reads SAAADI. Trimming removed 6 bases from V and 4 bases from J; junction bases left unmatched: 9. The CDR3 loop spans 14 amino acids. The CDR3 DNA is TGCGCCAGCAGGGATCCAGGGAGGGATTACGAGCAGTACTTC. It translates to CASRDPGRDYEQYF.

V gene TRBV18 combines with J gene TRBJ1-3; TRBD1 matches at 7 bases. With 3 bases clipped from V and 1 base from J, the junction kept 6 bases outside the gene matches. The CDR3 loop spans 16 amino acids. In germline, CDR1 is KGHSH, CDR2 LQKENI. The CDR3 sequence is CASSPPGTESGNTIYF. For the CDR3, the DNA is TGTGCCAGCTCACCTCCGGGGACAGAATCTGGAAACACCATATATTTT.

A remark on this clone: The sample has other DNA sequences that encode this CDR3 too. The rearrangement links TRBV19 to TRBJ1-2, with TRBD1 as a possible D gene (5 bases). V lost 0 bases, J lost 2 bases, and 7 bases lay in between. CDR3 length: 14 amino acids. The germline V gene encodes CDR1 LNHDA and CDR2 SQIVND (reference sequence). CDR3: CASSIDRGNYGYTF. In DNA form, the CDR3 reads TGTGCCAGTAGTATAGATAGGGGAAACTATGGCTACACCTTC.

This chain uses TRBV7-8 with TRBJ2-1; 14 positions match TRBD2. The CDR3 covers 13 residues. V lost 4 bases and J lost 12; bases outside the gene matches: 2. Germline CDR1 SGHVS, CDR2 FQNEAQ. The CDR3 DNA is TGTGCCAGCAGCTGGGGGACTAGCGGGGGGCAGTTCTTC. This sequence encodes CASSWGTSGGQFF.

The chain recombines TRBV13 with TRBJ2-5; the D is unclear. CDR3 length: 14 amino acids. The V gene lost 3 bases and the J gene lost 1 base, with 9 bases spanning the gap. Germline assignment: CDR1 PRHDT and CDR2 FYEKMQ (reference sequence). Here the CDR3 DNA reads TGTGCCAGCAGCTTGGCAGGTATCCAAGAGACCCAGTACTTC. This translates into CASSLAGIQETQYF.

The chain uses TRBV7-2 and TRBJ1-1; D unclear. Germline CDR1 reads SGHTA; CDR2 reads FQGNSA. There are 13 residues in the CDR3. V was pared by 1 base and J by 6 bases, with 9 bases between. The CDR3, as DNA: TGTGCCAGCAGCTTAGGGGGAGGTCCTGAAGCTTTCTTT. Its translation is CASSLGGGPEAFF.

CDR3 coding DNA: TGTGCCAGCAGCTTGGGGAGCAAAAACATTCAGTACTTC. Protein: CASSLGSKNIQYF. The chain carries TRBV5-5 and TRBJ2-4; D gene unclear. Per the germline V gene, CDR1 is SGHKS and CDR2 is YYEKEE (reference sequence). The CDR3 is 13 residues long. The V end was cut by 0 bases, the J end by 3 bases, with 4 bases between.

CDR3 residues: CASSIRHRPPLGYTF. CDR3 nucleotide sequence: TGTGCCAGCAGCATAAGACACAGACCCCCTTTGGGCTACACCTTC. This rearrangement joins TRBV7-4 to TRBJ1-2; unclear D gene. Germline loops: CDR1 SGHVT, CDR2 SQSDAQ. The V end was cut by 5 bases, the J end by 8 bases, with 21 bases between. The CDR3 totals 15 residues.

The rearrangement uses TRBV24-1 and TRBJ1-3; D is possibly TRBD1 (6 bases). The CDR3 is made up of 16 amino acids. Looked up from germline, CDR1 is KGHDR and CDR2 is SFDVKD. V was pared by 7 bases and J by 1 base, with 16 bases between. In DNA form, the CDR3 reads TGTGCCACCAGCCCATGGAGAACAGGGTCTGGAAACACCATATATTTT. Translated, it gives CATSPWRTGSGNTIYF.

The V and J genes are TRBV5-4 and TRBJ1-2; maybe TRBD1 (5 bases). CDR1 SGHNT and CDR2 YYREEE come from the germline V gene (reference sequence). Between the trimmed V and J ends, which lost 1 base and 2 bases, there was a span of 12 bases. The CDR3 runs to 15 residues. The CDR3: CASSLPGRGNYGYTF. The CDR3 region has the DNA TGTGCCAGCAGCTTGCCGGGGCGGGGGAACTATGGCTACACCTTC.

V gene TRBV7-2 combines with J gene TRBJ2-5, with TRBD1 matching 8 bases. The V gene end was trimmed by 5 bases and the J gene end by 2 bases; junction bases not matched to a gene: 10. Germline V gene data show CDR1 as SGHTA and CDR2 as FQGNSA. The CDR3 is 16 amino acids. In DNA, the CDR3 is TGTGCCAGCAGCACCACGGACAGGGCACGACAAGAGACCCAGTACTTC. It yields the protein CASSTTDRARQETQYF. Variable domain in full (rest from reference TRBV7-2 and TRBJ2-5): GAGVSQSPSNKVTEKGKDVELRCDPISGHTALYWYRQSLGQGLEFLIYFQGNSAPDKSGLPSDRFSAERTGGSVSTLTIQRTQQEDSAVYLCASSTTDRARQETQYFGPGTRLLVL.